These T cell receptor beta chains were read from a single sample in a study of regulatory T cells in long-lasting Graves disease. TCRdb analysed the multiplex PCR reads with MiXCR anew, one entry per CDR3 protein. This table has hundreds of thousands of distinct CDR3 sequences, around an eighth appearing once. The sample was also linked to a second study, of T cells in Graves' hyperthyroidism and ophthalmopathy.

The sample was peripheral blood mononuclear cells (PBMCs), taken at new diagnosis, from a patient treated with antithyroid drugs. The receptors stem from a man aged 25-40 years with Graves disease. CDR3s include the opening cysteine and the closing phenylalanine or tryptophan. The D gene is left open where the match is weak. Size tells how often a clone was seen (once, few, many) or the class of an expanded clone, and some rows leave it out.

d_gene	abundance	v_gene	j_gene	CDR3aa	CDR3nt
.	many	TRBV2	TRBJ1-5	CASSEGRGSNQPQHF	TGTGCCAGCAGTGAGGGCAGGGGTAGCAATCAGCCCCAGCATTTT
TRBD2	many	TRBV29-1	TRBJ2-3	CSVRTGLAGRGDTQYF	TGCAGCGTTCGTACCGGACTAGCGGGCCGTGGGGATACGCAGTATTTT
TRBD1	many	TRBV19	TRBJ2-2	CASQPRRMTGEDTGELFF	TGTGCCAGCCAACCCCGTCGGATGACAGGGGAGGACACCGGGGAGCTGTTTTTT
TRBD1	many	TRBV25-1	TRBJ1-2	CASSELGPGTGGGYTF	TGTGCCAGCAGTGAATTAGGCCCCGGGACAGGCGGTGGCTACACCTTC
.	many	TRBV5-1	TRBJ2-1	CASSLPGLAQNEQFF	TGCGCCAGCAGCTTACCGGGACTGGCCCAGAATGAGCAGTTCTTC
TRBD2	many	TRBV6-2/TRBV6-3	TRBJ2-7	CASSYKRGAYEQYF	TGTGCCAGCAGTTACAAACGGGGGGCCTACGAGCAGTACTTC
.	many	TRBV12-3/TRBV12-4	TRBJ2-5	CASSLASGGETQYF	TGTGCCAGCAGTTTAGCTAGCGGAGGAGAGACCCAGTACTTC
.	.	TRBV7-9	TRBJ2-4	CASSLAWLGLAKNIQYF	TGTGCCAGCAGCTTAGCGTGGCTAGGATTAGCCAAAAACATTCAGTACTTC
.	many	TRBV7-2	TRBJ2-7	CASSETHYTGEQYF	TGTGCCAGCAGTGAGACCCACTACACCGGCGAGCAGTACTTC
TRBD1	.	TRBV7-3	TRBJ2-7	CASSLGGTGYEQYF	TGTGCCAGCAGCTTAGGCGGGACAGGCTACGAGCAGTACTTC
.	many	TRBV27	TRBJ2-3	CASSLTAGPITDTQYF	TGTGCCAGCAGTTTAACGGCGGGCCCTATCACAGATACGCAGTATTTT
.	few	TRBV19	TRBJ2-1	CASLGGTYSYNEQFF	TGTGCCAGTCTGGGGGGTACCTACTCCTACAATGAGCAGTTCTTC
.	.	TRBV5-1	TRBJ2-2	CASSLNRVNSGELFF	TGCGCCAGCAGCTTAAACAGGGTTAATAGCGGGGAGCTGTTTTTT
TRBD2	many	TRBV20-1	TRBJ2-7	CSARGGRALGFYEQYF	TGCAGTGCTAGAGGCGGGAGGGCCTTAGGTTTCTACGAGCAGTACTTC
.	many	TRBV2	TRBJ2-1	CASSPLRMGDGEQFF	TGTGCCAGCAGCCCCCTGCGGATGGGGGACGGTGAGCAGTTCTTC
TRBD1	few	TRBV6-1	TRBJ1-5	CASSTYRGFGNQPQHF	TGTGCCAGCAGTACTTACAGGGGCTTCGGGAATCAGCCCCAGCATTTT
.	few	TRBV11-2	TRBJ1-5	CASSSDGTGEQPQHF	TGTGCCAGCAGCTCCGACGGGACCGGGGAGCAGCCCCAGCATTTT
TRBD2	few	TRBV7-8	TRBJ2-2	CASSPRASGTGELFF	TGTGCCAGCAGCCCTCGGGCTAGCGGGACTGGGGAGCTGTTTTTT
.	many	TRBV9	TRBJ1-1	CASSVVPKQNTEAFF	TGTGCCAGCAGCGTAGTTCCGAAACAAAACACTGAAGCTTTCTTT
TRBD1	many	TRBV20-1	TRBJ1-4	CSAQGAGALEKLFF	TGCAGTGCTCAGGGGGCCGGGGCCCTTGAAAAACTGTTTTTT
TRBD2	many	TRBV27	TRBJ2-7	CASREASVGYEQYF	TGTGCCAGCCGGGAGGCTAGCGTCGGCTACGAGCAGTACTTC
TRBD2	many	TRBV6-5	TRBJ2-3	CASSYSITSGNTDTQYF	TGTGCCAGCAGTTACTCGATTACTAGCGGGAATACAGATACGCAGTATTTT